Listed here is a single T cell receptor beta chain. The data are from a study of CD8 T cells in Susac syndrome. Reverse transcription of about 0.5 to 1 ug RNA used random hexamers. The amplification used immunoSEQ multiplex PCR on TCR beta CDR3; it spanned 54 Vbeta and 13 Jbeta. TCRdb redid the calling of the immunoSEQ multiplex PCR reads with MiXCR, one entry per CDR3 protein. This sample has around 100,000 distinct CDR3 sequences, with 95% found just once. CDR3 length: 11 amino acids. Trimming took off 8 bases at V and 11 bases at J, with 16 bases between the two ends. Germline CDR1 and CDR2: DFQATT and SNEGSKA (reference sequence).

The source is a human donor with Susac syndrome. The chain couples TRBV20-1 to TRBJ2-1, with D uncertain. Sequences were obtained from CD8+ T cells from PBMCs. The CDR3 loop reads CSMTNGQKQFF. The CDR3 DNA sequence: TGCAGTATGACCAACGGGCAAAAGCAGTTCTTC.